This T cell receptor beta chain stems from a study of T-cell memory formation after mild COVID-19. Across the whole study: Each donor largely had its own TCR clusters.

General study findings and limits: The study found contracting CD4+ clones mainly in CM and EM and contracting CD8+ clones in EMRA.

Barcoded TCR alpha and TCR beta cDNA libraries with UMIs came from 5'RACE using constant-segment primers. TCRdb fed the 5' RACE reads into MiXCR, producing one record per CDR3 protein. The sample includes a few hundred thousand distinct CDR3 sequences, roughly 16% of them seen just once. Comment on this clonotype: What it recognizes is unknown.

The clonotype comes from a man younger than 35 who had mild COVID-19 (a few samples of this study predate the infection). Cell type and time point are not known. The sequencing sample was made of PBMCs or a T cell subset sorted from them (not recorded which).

The CDR3 sequence: CSARVWGQETQYF. CDR3 bases: TGCAGTGCTAGAGTATGGGGACAAGAGACCCAGTACTTC. The J gene is TRBJ2-5, the V gene TRBV20-1, with no clear D. V lost 1 base and J 2 bases, leaving 8 bases between the germline ends. The CDR3 extends over 13 amino acids. The germline gives CDR1 DFQATT, CDR2 SNEGSKA (reference sequence).